The 13 T cell receptor beta chains listed next were all sequenced from one sample in a study of identical twins. TCRdb re-called the 5' RACE reads with MiXCR, one entry per CDR3 protein. The table includes about 470,000 distinct CDR3 sequences, roughly 26% detected once. Separately, the same data were catalogued under a study of T cells expressing NK-cell markers.

The sample comprised CD4+ T cells sorted from blood. All receptors derive from a woman aged 18 to 35 in good health.

The chain recombines TRBV5-1 with TRBJ2-1, with TRBD1 identical over 7 bases. Germline CDR1 reads SGHRS; CDR2 reads YFSETQ. Losses at the gene ends were 4 bases for V and 15 bases for J; bases not matched to a gene: 13. There are 13 residues in the CDR3. The CDR3 loop reads CASSMGQINPPFF. For the CDR3, the DNA is TGCGCCAGCAGCATGGGACAGATTAATCCCCCGTTCTTC.

Only a few counts were recorded for this clonotype. The chain uses TRBV5-1 and TRBJ2-5; D gene uncertain. Germline V gene lookup returns CDR1 SGHRS and CDR2 YFSETQ. Trimming removed 3 bases at V and 5 bases at J, with 17 bases between. This CDR3 is 15 amino acids long. CDR3 nucleotide sequence: TGCGCCAGCAGCTCCTTGACGTTCCCCACGGAGACCCAGTACTTC. Its translation is CASSSLTFPTETQYF.

This clonotype turned up a few times. The genes are TRBV2 and TRBJ2-1; TRBD2 aligns across 9 bases. V shed 5 bases and J 10 bases; nucleotides not matched to a gene: 6. Germline loops: CDR1 SNHLY, CDR2 FYNNEI. The CDR3 contains 13 residues. For the CDR3, the DNA is TGTGCCAGCAGTCGGCGGGGGGGAGGGGAGCAGTTCTTC. Encoded protein: CASSRRGGGEQFF.

The V call is TRBV2, the J call TRBJ1-6, with D possibly TRBD1 on 5 matching bases. Germline CDR1 SNHLY, CDR2 FYNNEI. This CDR3 comprises 14 residues. The V end lost 4 bases, the J end lost 6 bases, and 10 bases lay between the germline ends. The CDR3 sequence: CASSGRQGNSPLHF. As DNA, the CDR3 is TGTGCCAGCAGTGGGCGGCAGGGTAATTCACCCCTCCACTTT.

The gene calls are TRBV5-5 and TRBJ2-1; 14 bases are a match to TRBD2. V lost 4 bases and J lost 11; bases outside the gene matches: 17. CDR3 size: 18 residues. Germline V gene sequence: CDR1 SGHKS, CDR2 YYEKEE (reference sequence). This CDR3 is CASSPNPGTSGSRGKQFF. Written as DNA, the CDR3 is TGTGCCAGCAGCCCGAACCCTGGGACTAGCGGGAGTCGCGGTAAGCAGTTCTTC.

In this sample, this clonotype turned up a few times. The chain links TRBV11-3 to TRBJ2-7, with D possibly called TRBD1 or TRBD2 (5 bases each). The ends were cut back, 6 bases at V and 7 bases at J, with 13 bases in the middle. The CDR3 runs 12 residues. Germline V CDR1 and CDR2: SGHNT, YENEEA. This CDR3 reads CASSRQGEEQYF. The CDR3 DNA sequence: TGTGCCAGCAGTCGTCAGGGAGAGGAGCAGTACTTC.

This clonotype was found a few times. The rearrangement links TRBV5-1 to TRBJ2-1, with 7 bases identical to TRBD1. Germline V gene lookup returns CDR1 SGHRS and CDR2 YFSETQ. This CDR3 comprises 15 residues. J was trimmed by 4 bases and V by 5 bases; bases with no gene match: 9. Here the CDR3 reads CASRTTGTEYNEQFF. In DNA form, the CDR3 reads TGCGCCAGCAGAACGACAGGGACGGAATACAATGAGCAGTTCTTC.

This clonotype showed up just a few times. The chain recombines TRBV7-8 with TRBJ2-5; 7 bases match TRBD2. This CDR3 contains 14 residues. The germline V gene encodes CDR1 SGHVS and CDR2 FQNEAQ. Trimming cost V 6 bases and J 1 base; bases outside gene matches: 5. The CDR3: CASRSGTIQETQYF. The CDR3 DNA sequence: TGTGCCAGCAGGAGCGGGACCATCCAAGAGACCCAGTACTTC.

This clonotype has only one observation. The chain has TRBV11-2 and TRBJ2-7, with D unresolved. This CDR3 has 16 amino acids. The germline V gene encodes CDR1 SGHAT and CDR2 FQNNGV. Deletions cut 4 bases from V and 3 bases from J, with 19 bases between. Here the CDR3 DNA reads TGTGCCAGCAGCTCCGGGCTAACATTGGGGTTCTACGAGCAGTACTTC. Residues: CASSSGLTLGFYEQYF.

This clonotype has a handful of counts. In DNA, the CDR3 is TGCGCCAGCAGCTTCAACAGGGGTTTTGGTGGCTACACCTTC. Its protein is CASSFNRGFGGYTF. This chain links TRBV5-1 with TRBJ1-2; 7 nucleotides line up with TRBD1. Trimming took 2 bases from V and 7 from J; bases not matched to a gene: 8. CDR1 is SGHRS and CDR2 is YFSETQ in the germline V gene. There are 14 residues in the CDR3.

This clonotype came up a few times. V is TRBV27 and J is TRBJ2-2; a possible D gene is TRBD1 (5 bases). The CDR3 sequence is 14 residues long. Trimming stripped 8 bases from V and 0 bases from J, with 10 bases between. The germline V gene has CDR1 MNHEY and CDR2 SMNVEV (reference sequence). CDR3 region: CASRWGANTGELFF. CDR3 bases: TGTGCCAGCCGCTGGGGCGCGAACACCGGGGAGCTGTTTTTT.

This clonotype came up many times. The rearrangement uses TRBV5-1 and TRBJ1-1, with 8 positions matching TRBD1. CDR3 length: 16 residues. J lost 0 bases, V lost 4 bases, and 8 bases had no gene match. In germline, CDR1 is SGHRS, CDR2 YFSETQ. The CDR3: CASSHEGQAMNTEAFF. In DNA form, the CDR3 reads TGCGCCAGCAGCCATGAGGGACAGGCCATGAACACTGAAGCTTTCTTT.

The rearrangement uses TRBV30 and TRBJ2-3; 11 nucleotides line up with TRBD2. CDR1 GTSNPN and CDR2 SVGIG come from the germline V gene (reference sequence). This CDR3 is 15 amino acids long. The J segment lost 4 bases and the V segment lost 3 bases, leaving 6 bases of the junction unmatched. CDR3 loop: CAWSLAGGPPDTQYF. The CDR3, as DNA: TGTGCCTGGAGCTTAGCGGGAGGGCCCCCAGATACGCAGTATTTT.